Sequencing of this T cell receptor beta chain was carried out in a study of early T cells in non-severe SARS-CoV-2 infection. Overall study context: Whole-blood bulk RNA, unsorted, was sequenced, and chains were unpaired.

The V segment lost 4 bases and the J segment 2 bases; nucleotides outside the gene matches: 2. Germline CDR1 MNHEY, CDR2 SMNVEV (reference sequence). The length of the CDR3 is 15 residues. Whole-study results and caveats: Anti-spike CD8 responses were favored by VDJdb matching, which missed private and CD4 specificities.

Unique molecular identifiers tagged individual cDNA molecules. TCRdb re-called the 5' RACE reads with MiXCR, one entry per CDR3 protein. The sample consists of around 71,000 distinct CDR3 sequences, roughly 15% of them appearing once. This clonotype appeared many times. Its specificity is unknown. The V call is TRBV27, the J call TRBJ2-7, with 13 bases identical to TRBD2. The receptor was isolated from an adult who was a healthcare worker with PCR-confirmed SARS-CoV-2 infection or an uninfected control (not recorded which). The sample here was whole blood, taken at baseline. The CDR3 loop is CASSSGLAGTYEQYF. DNA of the CDR3: TGTGCCAGCAGTTCGGGACTAGCGGGAACCTACGAGCAGTACTTC.